These 27 T cell receptor beta chains share one sample of origin, sequenced in a study of shared clonotypes between healthy human individuals. Sequencing was performed with immunoSEQ multiplex PCR; in TCRdb, only in-frame clones are kept and a portion is missing. The table has 520,000 or so clones, more than 65% seen once; the top ten hold 10% to 15%. The material sequenced was PBMCs. The receptors come from a woman in her thirties or forties in good health. Some clones in this sample may be carry-over from other donors' samples.

CDR3 DNA: TGTGCCAGCAGCTTAACCGCCCCTGGGACTAGCGGGAGACGGTGGGAGACCCAGTACTTC. Its translation is CASSLTAPGTSGRRWETQYF. The rearrangement joins TRBV7-3 to TRBJ2-5, with 14 bases aligning to TRBD2. J was trimmed by 5 bases and V by 0 bases; bases with no gene match: 14. Germline CDR1 and CDR2: SGHTA and FQGTGA. The CDR3 runs to 20 residues.

This rearrangement joins TRBV19 to TRBJ2-3; TRBD2 aligns across 8 bases. With V trimmed by 2 bases and J by 1 base, 5 bases remained unmatched. From germline, CDR1 is LNHDA and CDR2 SQIVND (reference sequence). The CDR3 runs 16 residues. The CDR3 here is CASSINGGARTDTQYF. In nucleotides, the CDR3 is TGTGCCAGTAGTATAAACGGGGGGGCTCGCACAGATACGCAGTATTTT.

V is TRBV28 and J is TRBJ2-7, with 9 bases that match TRBD1. Germline V CDR1 and CDR2: MDHEN, SYDVKM. This CDR3 has 14 amino acids. V lost 6 bases and J lost 7; bases outside the gene matches: 10. The CDR3 protein is CASRGGTGTTEQYF. The CDR3 DNA reads as TGTGCCAGCAGGGGGGGGACAGGGACTACTGAGCAGTACTTC. The full variable domain, completed using reference TRBV28 and TRBJ2-7, is DVKVTQSSRYLVKRTGEKVFLECVQDMDHENMFWYRQDPGLGLRLIYFSYDVKMKEKGDIPEGYSVSREKKERFSLILESASTNQTSMYLCASRGGTGTTEQYFGPGTRLTVT.

V is TRBV6-5 and J is TRBJ2-3; no firm D call. Between the trimmed V and J ends, which lost 5 bases and 2 bases, there was a span of 11 bases. CDR1 is MNHEY and CDR2 is SVGAGI in the germline V gene. The CDR3 is 14 residues long. The CDR3 loop is CASSPWRTTDTQYF. Here the CDR3 DNA reads TGTGCCAGCAGTCCCTGGCGGACCACAGATACGCAGTATTTT.

Details on this clone: The sample contains more than one DNA sequence encoding this CDR3. This chain uses TRBV28 with TRBJ1-1; 7 positions match TRBD1. Looked up from germline, CDR1 is MDHEN and CDR2 is SYDVKM. Trimming cost V 6 bases and J 5 bases; bases outside gene matches: 3. The CDR3 loop spans 12 amino acids. The CDR3 spells CASSLQGTEAFF. CDR3 DNA sequence: TGTGCCAGCAGCCTACAGGGGACTGAAGCTTTCTTT.

V and J are TRBV2 and TRBJ2-2; D possibly corresponds to TRBD2 (5 bases). The CDR3 loop spans 14 amino acids. Germline CDR1 reads SNHLY; CDR2 reads FYNNEI. Trimming shortened V by 7 bases and J by 5 bases, and 14 bases separated the two germline ends. Here the CDR3 DNA reads TGTGCCAGCACATCACCTCGGGGTACCGGGGAGCTGTTTTTT. This codes for CASTSPRGTGELFF.

The V and J genes are TRBV28 and TRBJ1-2, with D perhaps TRBD1 (5 bases). V gave up 6 bases and J gave up 4 bases, with 9 bases separating them. The germline V gene has CDR1 MDHEN and CDR2 SYDVKM. The CDR3 is 12 residues long. Written as DNA, the CDR3 is TGTGCCAGCAGCCTACAGGTCTATGGCTACACCTTC. Its translation is CASSLQVYGYTF.

V is TRBV5-1 and J is TRBJ2-5; D is ambiguous. Trimming shortened V by 5 bases and J by 2 bases, and 7 bases separated the two germline ends. The CDR3 has 12 amino acids. In germline, CDR1 is SGHRS, CDR2 YFSETQ. The CDR3 is CASRQQQETQYF. The DNA of the CDR3 is TGCGCCAGCAGGCAACAGCAAGAGACCCAGTACTTC. The full variable domain, its missing parts supplied by reference TRBV5-1 and TRBJ2-5, is KAGVTQTPRYLIKTRGQQVTLSCSPISGHRSVSWYQQTPGQGLQFLFEYFSETQRNKGNFPGRFSGRQFSNSRSEMNVSTLELGDSALYLCASRQQQETQYFGPGTRLLVL.

This clone was found many times. This chain's CDR3 is CAISELQGVWEQYF. CDR3 bases: TGTGCCATCAGTGAACTACAGGGGGTATGGGAGCAGTACTTC. The gene calls are TRBV10-3 and TRBJ2-7; 8 bases fit TRBD1. Per the germline V gene, CDR1 is ENHRY and CDR2 is SYGVKD. CDR3 length: 14 residues. The junction had 8 bases not matched to a gene; V was cut back by 3 bases and J by 7 bases.

The chain recombines TRBV7-9 with TRBJ2-1, with 7 bases that match TRBD2. Germline V gives CDR1 SEHNR, CDR2 FQNEAQ (reference sequence). This CDR3 has 16 residues. J was trimmed by 7 bases and V by 7 bases; bases with no gene match: 16. Written as DNA, the CDR3 is TGTGCCAGCAACCCGGTTGGGGAGGGCCGGTGGAATGAGCAGTTCTTC. This sequence encodes CASNPVGEGRWNEQFF. The variable domain in full, with the rest retrieved from reference TRBV7-9 and TRBJ2-1, is DTGVSQNPRHKITKRGQNVTFRCDPISEHNRLYWYRQTLGQGPEFLTYFQNEAQLEKSRLLSDRFSAERPKGSFSTLEIQRTEQGDSAMYLCASNPVGEGRWNEQFFGPGTRLTVL.

The gene calls are TRBV4-3 and TRBJ2-1; TRBD2 agrees at 9 bases. The junction had 3 bases not matched to a gene; V was cut back by 2 bases and J by 4 bases. The CDR3 extends over 15 amino acids. Germline CDR1 LGHNA, CDR2 YSLEER. The CDR3 bases are TGCGCCAGCAGCCAACTAGCGGGGATATACAATGAGCAGTTCTTC. Its protein is CASSQLAGIYNEQFF.

The gene calls are TRBV11-3 and TRBJ2-2; D unclear. CDR3 length: 14 residues. CDR1 and CDR2 (germline): SGHNT, YENEEA. Trimming took off 5 bases at V and 2 bases at J, with 9 bases between the two ends. In DNA, the CDR3 is TGTGCCAGCAGCCAGGACCCTAACACCGGGGAGCTGTTTTTT. Amino acids: CASSQDPNTGELFF.

This clone came up a few times. The rearrangement uses TRBV11-2 and TRBJ2-1; 7 positions agree with TRBD1. CDR3 length: 16 amino acids. The germline V gene encodes CDR1 SGHAT and CDR2 FQNNGV. Trimming took 3 bases from V and 4 from J; bases not matched to a gene: 9. This CDR3 reads CASSFTWQGVYNEQFF. In DNA, the CDR3 is TGTGCCAGCAGCTTTACATGGCAGGGGGTATACAATGAGCAGTTCTTC.

The V gene is TRBV29-1, the J gene TRBJ2-1, with 7 nucleotides matching TRBD2. Trimming removed 0 bases from V and 12 bases from J; junction bases left unmatched: 5. Germline V gene lookup returns CDR1 SQVTM and CDR2 ANQGSEA. CDR3 length: 12 residues. The CDR3 coding sequence is TGCAGCGTTGAAGACCCATGGGGGGGGCAGTTCTTC. This gives the protein CSVEDPWGGQFF.

The genes are TRBV18 and TRBJ2-7; D is ambiguous. Germline V lookup: CDR1 KGHSH, CDR2 LQKENI. CDR3 length: 12 residues. Trimming stripped 3 bases from V and 3 bases from J, with 6 bases between. CDR3 coding DNA: TGTGCCAGCTCACCTCGGGTCTACGAGCAGTACTTC. It is translated as CASSPRVYEQYF.

The V gene is TRBV6-5, the J gene TRBJ2-5; D unclear. CDR1 and CDR2 from the germline V gene are MNHEY and SVGAGI. The V gene lost 6 bases and the J gene lost 5 bases, with 16 bases spanning the gap. This CDR3 contains 14 residues. CDR3 nucleotide sequence: TGTGCCAGCAGCCGACGGCCGCTTTTGGAGACCCAGTACTTC. This encodes CASSRRPLLETQYF.

The chain carries TRBV30 and TRBJ1-5, with D possibly TRBD1 on 6 matching bases. CDR3 size: 14 residues. V lost 1 base to trimming and J lost 3 bases, with 10 bases between them. The germline CDR1 and CDR2 sequences are GTSNPN and SVGIG (reference sequence). This CDR3 reads CAWSATGTNQPQHF. In DNA, the CDR3 is TGTGCCTGGAGTGCCACAGGGACCAATCAGCCCCAGCATTTT.

The chain recombines TRBV18 with TRBJ1-4, with D tentatively TRBD1 (6 bases). Germline V lookup: CDR1 KGHSH, CDR2 LQKENI. Trimming cost V 3 bases and J 3 bases, with 11 bases left between them. The length of the CDR3 is 15 residues. The CDR3 coding sequence is TGTGCCAGCTCACCCCGACAGGACCCTAATGAAAAACTGTTTTTT. Its protein is CASSPRQDPNEKLFF.

The rearrangement uses TRBV28 and TRBJ1-5, with unresolved D. The CDR3 covers 11 residues. Germline V gene lookup returns CDR1 MDHEN and CDR2 SYDVKM. Trimming pared 6 bases from V and 12 bases from J, leaving 12 bases between. The CDR3 DNA reads as TGTGCCAGCAGCACCCCCGGGAACCAGCATTTT. Its protein is CASSTPGNQHF.

The chain uses TRBV2 and TRBJ1-2; D not certain. CDR3 length: 13 residues. Trimming stripped 1 base from V and 4 bases from J, with 7 bases between. CDR1 is SNHLY, CDR2 FYNNEI, per germline. The CDR3 is CASSEGGLYGYTF. The CDR3 bases are TGTGCCAGCAGTGAAGGCGGGCTCTATGGCTACACCTTC.

This clone was seen just once. CDR3 nucleotide sequence: TGTGCCAGCAGGCGCGGGCGGCTCAATCAGCCCCAGCATTTT. Protein: CASRRGRLNQPQHF. The genes are TRBV28 and TRBJ1-5; D unresolved. The germline V and J ends were trimmed by 6 bases and 3 bases, with 12 bases remaining between them. Germline values: CDR1 MDHEN, CDR2 SYDVKM. This CDR3 has 14 residues.

The chain is built from TRBV5-5 and TRBJ2-5; 8 positions match TRBD2. Per the germline V gene, CDR1 is SGHKS and CDR2 is YYEKEE (reference sequence). Germline trimming cut 0 bases from V and 0 bases from J; bases unmatched to any gene: 7. This CDR3 spans 17 amino acids. CDR3 residues: CASSLGLARPHQETQYF. Here the CDR3 DNA reads TGTGCCAGCAGCTTGGGACTAGCGAGACCCCACCAAGAGACCCAGTACTTC.

V and J are TRBV21-1 and TRBJ2-1; TRBD2 is the table's D call, not checked against the DNA. TRBV21-1 is a listed pseudogene. The CDR3 has 17 amino acids. The CDR3 DNA sequence: TGTGCCAGCAGCCACCGGGACTGGAGCCCCAAGCCCGCTGAGCAGTTCTTC. Translated, it gives CASSHRDWSPKPAEQFF.

This clone was counted a single time. This chain joins TRBV7-3 and TRBJ2-6, with D hard to call. CDR3 size: 15 residues. V was pared by 5 bases and J by 0 bases, with 8 bases between. The germline CDR1 and CDR2 sequences are SGHTA and FQGTGA. The CDR3 protein is CASSPILSGANVLTF. CDR3 DNA sequence: TGTGCCAGCAGCCCAATTCTCTCTGGGGCCAACGTCCTGACTTTC.

The chain joins TRBV6-1 to TRBJ2-3; no reliable D call. V lost 3 bases, J lost 2 bases, and 3 bases lay in between. The CDR3 length is 12 residues. Looked up from germline, CDR1 is MNHNS and CDR2 is SASEGT. The DNA of the CDR3 is TGTGCCAGCAGTGACAACACAGATACGCAGTATTTT. Translating gives CASSDNTDTQYF.

In this sample, this clone turned up once. This chain links TRBV19 with TRBJ2-3, with D unresolved. Between the trimmed V and J ends, which lost 5 bases and 0 bases, there was a span of 6 bases. This CDR3 region has 13 residues. In germline, CDR1 is LNHDA, CDR2 SQIVND (reference sequence). The CDR3 nucleotides read TGTGCCAGTAGTCCCGGCAGCACAGATACGCAGTATTTT. Translating gives CASSPGSTDTQYF. The whole variable domain, remainder taken from reference TRBV19 and TRBJ2-3, is DGGITQSPKYLFRKEGQNVTLSCEQNLNHDAMYWYRQDPGQGLRLIYYSQIVNDFQKGDIAEGYSVSREKKESFPLTVTSAQKNPTAFYLCASSPGSTDTQYFGPGTRLTVL.

This chain uses TRBV9 with TRBJ2-1; a weak D match, TRBD2 (5 bases). There are 13 residues in the CDR3. The germline CDR1 and CDR2 sequences are SGDLS and YYNGEE. The V end lost 3 bases, the J end lost 5 bases, and 9 bases lay between the germline ends. The CDR3 DNA follows: TGTGCCAGCAGCGGAGGGTCACACAATGAGCAGTTCTTC. Its translation: CASSGGSHNEQFF.